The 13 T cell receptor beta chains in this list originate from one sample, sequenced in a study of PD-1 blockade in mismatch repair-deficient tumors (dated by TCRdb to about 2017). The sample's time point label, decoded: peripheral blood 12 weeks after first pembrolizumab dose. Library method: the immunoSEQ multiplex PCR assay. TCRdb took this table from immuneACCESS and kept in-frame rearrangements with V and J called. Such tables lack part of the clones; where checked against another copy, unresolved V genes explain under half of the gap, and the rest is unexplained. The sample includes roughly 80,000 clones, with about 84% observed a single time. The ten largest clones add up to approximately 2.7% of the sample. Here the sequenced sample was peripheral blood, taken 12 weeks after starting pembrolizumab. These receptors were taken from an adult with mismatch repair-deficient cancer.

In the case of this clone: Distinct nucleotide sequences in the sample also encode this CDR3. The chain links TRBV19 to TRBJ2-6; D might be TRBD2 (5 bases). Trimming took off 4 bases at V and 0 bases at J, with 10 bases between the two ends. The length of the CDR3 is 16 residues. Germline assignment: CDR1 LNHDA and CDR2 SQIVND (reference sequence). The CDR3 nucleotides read TGTGCCAGTAGTAGAGGGCCCAGCTCTGGGGCCAACGTCCTGACTTTC. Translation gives CASSRGPSSGANVLTF.

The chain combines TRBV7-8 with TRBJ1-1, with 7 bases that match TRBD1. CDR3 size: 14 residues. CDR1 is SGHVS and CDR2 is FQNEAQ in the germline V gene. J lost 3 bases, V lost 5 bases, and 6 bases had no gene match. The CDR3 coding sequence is TGTGCCAGCAGCCAGGGGGTTTGGGACACTGAAGCTTTCTTT. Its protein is CASSQGVWDTEAFF.

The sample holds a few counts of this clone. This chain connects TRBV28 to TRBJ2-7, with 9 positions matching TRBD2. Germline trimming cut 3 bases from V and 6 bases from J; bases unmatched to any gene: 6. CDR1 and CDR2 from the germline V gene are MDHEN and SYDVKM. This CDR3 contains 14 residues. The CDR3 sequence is CASSLAGGAREQYF. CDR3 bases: TGTGCCAGCAGTTTGGCGGGAGGGGCCCGCGAGCAGTACTTC. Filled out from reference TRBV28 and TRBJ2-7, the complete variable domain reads DVKVTQSSRYLVKRTGEKVFLECVQDMDHENMFWYRQDPGLGLRLIYFSYDVKMKEKGDIPEGYSVSREKKERFSLILESASTNQTSMYLCASSLAGGAREQYFGPGTRLTVT.

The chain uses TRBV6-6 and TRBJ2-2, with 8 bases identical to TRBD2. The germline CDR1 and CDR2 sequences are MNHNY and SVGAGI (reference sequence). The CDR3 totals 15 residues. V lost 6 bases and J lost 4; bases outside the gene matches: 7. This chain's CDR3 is CASREPAGATGELFF. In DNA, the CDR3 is TGTGCCAGCAGGGAGCCAGCGGGGGCCACCGGGGAGCTGTTTTTT.

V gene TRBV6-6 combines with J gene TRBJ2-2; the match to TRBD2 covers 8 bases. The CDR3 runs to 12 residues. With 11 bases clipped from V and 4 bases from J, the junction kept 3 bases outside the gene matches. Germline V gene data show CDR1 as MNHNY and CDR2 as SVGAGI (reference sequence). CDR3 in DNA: TGTGCCTTAGCGGGATTCACCGGGGAGCTGTTTTTT. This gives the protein CALAGFTGELFF.

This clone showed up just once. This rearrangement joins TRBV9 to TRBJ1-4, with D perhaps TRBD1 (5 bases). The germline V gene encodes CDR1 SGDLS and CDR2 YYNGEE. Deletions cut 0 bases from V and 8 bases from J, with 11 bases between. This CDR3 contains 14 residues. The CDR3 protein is CASSVGGVREKLFF. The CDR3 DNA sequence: TGTGCCAGCAGCGTAGGGGGGGTTAGAGAAAAACTGTTTTTT. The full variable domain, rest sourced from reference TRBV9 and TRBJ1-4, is DSGVTQTPKHLITATGQRVTLRCSPRSGDLSVYWYQQSLDQGLQFLIQYYNGEERAKGNILERFSAQQFPDLHSELNLSSLELGDSALYFCASSVGGVREKLFFGSGTQLSVL.

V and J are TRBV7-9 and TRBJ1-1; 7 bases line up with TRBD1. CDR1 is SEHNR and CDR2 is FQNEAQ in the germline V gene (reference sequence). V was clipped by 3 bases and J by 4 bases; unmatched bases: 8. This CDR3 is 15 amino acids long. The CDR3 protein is CASSFTGAPITEAFF. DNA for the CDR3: TGTGCCAGCAGCTTTACAGGGGCTCCGATCACTGAAGCTTTCTTT.

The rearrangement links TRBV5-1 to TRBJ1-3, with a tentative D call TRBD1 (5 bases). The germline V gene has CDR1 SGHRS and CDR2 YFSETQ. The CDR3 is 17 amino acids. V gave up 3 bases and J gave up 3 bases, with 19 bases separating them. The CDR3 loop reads CASSSNAGRGGGNTIYF. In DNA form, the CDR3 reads TGCGCCAGCAGCTCTAATGCGGGGCGCGGAGGTGGAAACACCATATATTTT.

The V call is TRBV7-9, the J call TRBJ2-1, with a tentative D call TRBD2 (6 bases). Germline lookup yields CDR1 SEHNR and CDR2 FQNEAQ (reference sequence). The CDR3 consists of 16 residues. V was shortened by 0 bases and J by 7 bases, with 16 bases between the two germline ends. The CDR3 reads CASSLAEGRRINEQFF. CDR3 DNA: TGTGCCAGCAGCTTAGCGGAGGGACGGAGGATAAATGAGCAGTTCTTC.

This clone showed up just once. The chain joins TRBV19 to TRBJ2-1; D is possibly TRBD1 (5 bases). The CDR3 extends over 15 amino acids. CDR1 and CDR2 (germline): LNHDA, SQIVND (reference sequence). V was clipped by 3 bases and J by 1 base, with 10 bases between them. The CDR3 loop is CASSIWQGSYNEQFF. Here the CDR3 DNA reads TGTGCCAGTAGTATTTGGCAGGGATCCTACAATGAGCAGTTCTTC.

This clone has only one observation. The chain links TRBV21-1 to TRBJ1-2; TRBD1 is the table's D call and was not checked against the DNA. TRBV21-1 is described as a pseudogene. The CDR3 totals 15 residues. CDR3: CASSKEDRGLHGYTF. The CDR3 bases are TGTGCCAGCAGCAAGGAGGACAGGGGTCTTCATGGCTACACCTTC.

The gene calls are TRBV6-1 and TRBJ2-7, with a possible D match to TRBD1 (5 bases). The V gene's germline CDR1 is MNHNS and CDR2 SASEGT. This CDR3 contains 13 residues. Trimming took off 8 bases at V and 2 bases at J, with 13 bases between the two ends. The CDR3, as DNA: TGTGCCAGCGGTGGGCAGGGTACCTACGAGCAGTACTTC. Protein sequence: CASGGQGTYEQYF.

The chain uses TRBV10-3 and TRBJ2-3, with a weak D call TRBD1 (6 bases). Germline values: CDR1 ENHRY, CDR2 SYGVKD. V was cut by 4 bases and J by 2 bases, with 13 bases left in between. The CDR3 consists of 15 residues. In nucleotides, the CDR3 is TGTGCCATCAGTGTATGGGGGCGGCTCACAGATACGCAGTATTTT. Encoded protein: CAISVWGRLTDTQYF.